This T cell receptor beta chain was identified during a study of read filtering for tumor transcriptome and immune sequencing. The overall study: R-ISS stage counts were under ten for I, about 15 for II, six or seven for III. Transcriptome libraries were built from DNase-treated RNA. Study observations and caveats: IR-seq and RNA-seq agreed better without single-read clonotypes.

Molecular barcoded adaptors covering alpha/delta and beta/gamma chains were used on about 390 ng RNA. TCRdb analysed the reads with MiXCR anew, one entry per CDR3 protein. The table has approximately 37,000 distinct CDR3 sequences, 12% to 15% seen once. Turning to this clonotype: Antigen: not known.

Trimming removed 2 bases from V and 1 base from J; junction bases left unmatched: 9. Germline V gene data show CDR1 as DFQATT and CDR2 as SNEGSKA (reference sequence). This CDR3 region has 18 residues. The chain has TRBV20-1 and TRBJ1-5; 12 positions agree with TRBD1. Source material: a population of CD138-negative cells sorted from bone marrow. The clonotype was recovered from a donor at least 40 years old with multiple myeloma. The CDR3 sequence is CSARRIGTGGWSNQPQHF. The CDR3 nucleotides read TGCAGTGCTAGACGAATTGGGACAGGGGGCTGGAGCAATCAGCCCCAGCATTTT.